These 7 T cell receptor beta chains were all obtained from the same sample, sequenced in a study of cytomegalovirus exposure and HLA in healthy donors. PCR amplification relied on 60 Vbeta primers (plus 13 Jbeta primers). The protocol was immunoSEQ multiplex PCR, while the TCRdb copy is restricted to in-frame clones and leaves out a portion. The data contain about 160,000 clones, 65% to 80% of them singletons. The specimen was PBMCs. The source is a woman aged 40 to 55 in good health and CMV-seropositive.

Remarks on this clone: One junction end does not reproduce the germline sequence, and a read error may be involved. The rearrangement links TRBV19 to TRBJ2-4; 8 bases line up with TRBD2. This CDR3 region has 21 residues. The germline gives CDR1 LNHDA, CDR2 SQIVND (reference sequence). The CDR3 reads CASSTGARFAGGTLAKNSQYF. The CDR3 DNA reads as TGTGCCAGTAGTACTGGGGCCAGGTTCGCGGGGGGTACTTTAGCCAAAAACAGTCAGTACTTC.

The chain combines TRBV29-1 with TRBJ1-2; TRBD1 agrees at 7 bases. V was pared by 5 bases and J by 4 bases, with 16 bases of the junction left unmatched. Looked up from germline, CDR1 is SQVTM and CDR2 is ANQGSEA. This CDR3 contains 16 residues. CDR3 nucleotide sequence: TGCAGCGTTCCCACAGGGGTTAGGGGCTCGGGCTATGGCTACACCTTC. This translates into CSVPTGVRGSGYGYTF.

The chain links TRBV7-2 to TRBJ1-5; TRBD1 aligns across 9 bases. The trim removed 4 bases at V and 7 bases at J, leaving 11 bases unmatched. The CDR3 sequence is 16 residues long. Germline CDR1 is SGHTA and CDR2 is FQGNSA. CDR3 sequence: CASSSNDRGFGQPQHF. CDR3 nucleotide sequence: TGTGCCAGCAGCTCAAATGACAGGGGGTTTGGACAGCCCCAGCATTTT.

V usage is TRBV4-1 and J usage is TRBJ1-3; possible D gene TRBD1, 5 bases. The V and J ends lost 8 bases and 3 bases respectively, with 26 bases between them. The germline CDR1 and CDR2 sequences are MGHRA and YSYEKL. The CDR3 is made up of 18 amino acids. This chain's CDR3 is CASSKLSGTGFFGNTIYF. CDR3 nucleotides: TGCGCCAGCTCGAAGTTGTCTGGAACAGGTTTCTTTGGAAACACCATATATTTT.

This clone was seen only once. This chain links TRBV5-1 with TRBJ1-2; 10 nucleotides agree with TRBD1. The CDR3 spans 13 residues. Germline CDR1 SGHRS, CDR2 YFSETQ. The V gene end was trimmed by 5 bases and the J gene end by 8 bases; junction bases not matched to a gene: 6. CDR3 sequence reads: CASSTGTGAGYTF. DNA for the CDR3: TGCGCCAGCAGTACCGGGACAGGGGCCGGCTACACCTTC. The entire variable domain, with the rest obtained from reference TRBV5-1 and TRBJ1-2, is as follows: KAGVTQTPRYLIKTRGQQVTLSCSPISGHRSVSWYQQTPGQGLQFLFEYFSETQRNKGNFPGRFSGRQFSNSRSEMNVSTLELGDSALYLCASSTGTGAGYTFGSGTRLTVV.

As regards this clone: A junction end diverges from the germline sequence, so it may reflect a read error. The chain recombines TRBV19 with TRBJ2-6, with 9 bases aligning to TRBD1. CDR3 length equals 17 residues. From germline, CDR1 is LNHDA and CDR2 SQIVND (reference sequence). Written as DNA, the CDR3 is TGTGCCAGTAGCATGGGGACAGGGTCCTCCGGGGCCAACGGCCTGACTTTC. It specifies CASSMGTGSSGANGLTF.

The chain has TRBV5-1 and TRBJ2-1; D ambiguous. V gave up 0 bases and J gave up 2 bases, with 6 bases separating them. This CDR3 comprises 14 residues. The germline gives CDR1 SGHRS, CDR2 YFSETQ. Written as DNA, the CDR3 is TGCGCCAGCAGCTTGGTCGCTACCTACAATGAGCAGTTCTTC. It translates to CASSLVATYNEQFF.